This T cell receptor (beta chain) was identified in a study of T cell clones after liver transplantation. Study-wide background: A pre-transplant mixed lymphocyte reaction with TCRbeta sequencing defined graft-donor-reactive clones followed in post-transplant blood. Subjects received no induction therapy and standard immunosuppression until randomization at 12-24 months post-transplant.

Sequenced by immunoSEQ multiplex PCR; TCRdb stores in-frame clones only, minus some. The table records 9,000 to 10,000 clones, 72% of them present only once. Germline V CDR1 and CDR2: MNHNY, SVGAGI (reference sequence). The V segment lost 3 bases and the J segment 9 bases; nucleotides outside the gene matches: 7. This CDR3 spans 14 amino acids. The V and J genes are TRBV6-6 and TRBJ2-7; 11 bases map to TRBD2. The sample consisted of CD8+ T cells from blood, taken at the approximately 15-month timepoint. This TCR was sampled from a human patient who received a liver transplant. Part of the T cell pool may stem from the graft donor. The CDR3 here is CASSYPSGRPGQYV. In DNA form, the CDR3 reads TGTGCCAGCAGTTATCCTAGCGGGAGGCCAGGGCAGTACGTC.